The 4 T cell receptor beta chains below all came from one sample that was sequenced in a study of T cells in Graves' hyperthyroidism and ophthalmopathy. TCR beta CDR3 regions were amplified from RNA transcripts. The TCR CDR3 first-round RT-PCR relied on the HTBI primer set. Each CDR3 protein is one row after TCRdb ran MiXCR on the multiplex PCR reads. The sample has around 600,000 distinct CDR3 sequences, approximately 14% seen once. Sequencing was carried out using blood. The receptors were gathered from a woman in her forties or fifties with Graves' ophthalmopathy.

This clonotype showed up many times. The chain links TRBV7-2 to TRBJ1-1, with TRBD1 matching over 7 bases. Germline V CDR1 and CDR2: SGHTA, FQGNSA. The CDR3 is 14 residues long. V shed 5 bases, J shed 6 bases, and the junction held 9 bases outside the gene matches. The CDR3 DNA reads TGTGCCAGCAGCCTGAACAGGGGATCAGCTGAAGCTTTCTTT. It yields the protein CASSLNRGSAEAFF.

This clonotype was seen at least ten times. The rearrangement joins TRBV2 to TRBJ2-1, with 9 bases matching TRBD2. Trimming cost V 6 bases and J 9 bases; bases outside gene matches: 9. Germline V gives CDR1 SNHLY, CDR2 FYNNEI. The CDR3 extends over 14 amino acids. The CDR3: CASSASSGITEQFF. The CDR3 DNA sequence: TGTGCCAGCAGCGCTTCTAGCGGGATCACTGAGCAGTTCTTC. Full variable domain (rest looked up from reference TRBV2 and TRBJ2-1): EPEVTQTPSHQVTQMGQEVILRCVPISNHLYFYWYRQILGQKVEFLVSFYNNEISEKSEIFDDQFSVERPDGSNFTLKIRSTKLEDSAMYFCASSASSGITEQFFGPGTRLTVL.

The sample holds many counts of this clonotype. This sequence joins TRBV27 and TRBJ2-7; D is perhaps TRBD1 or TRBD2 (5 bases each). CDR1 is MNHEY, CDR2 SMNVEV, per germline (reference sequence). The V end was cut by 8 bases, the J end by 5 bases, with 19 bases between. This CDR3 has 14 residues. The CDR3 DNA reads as TGTGCCAGCTGGGGGAAAGGACGGATAAACGAGCAGTACTTC. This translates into CASWGKGRINEQYF.

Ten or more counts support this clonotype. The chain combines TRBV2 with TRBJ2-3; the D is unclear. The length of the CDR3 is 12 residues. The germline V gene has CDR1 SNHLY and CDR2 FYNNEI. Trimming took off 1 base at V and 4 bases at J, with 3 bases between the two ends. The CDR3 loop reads CASSEEPDTQYF. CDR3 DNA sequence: TGTGCCAGCAGTGAAGAACCAGATACGCAGTATTTT.